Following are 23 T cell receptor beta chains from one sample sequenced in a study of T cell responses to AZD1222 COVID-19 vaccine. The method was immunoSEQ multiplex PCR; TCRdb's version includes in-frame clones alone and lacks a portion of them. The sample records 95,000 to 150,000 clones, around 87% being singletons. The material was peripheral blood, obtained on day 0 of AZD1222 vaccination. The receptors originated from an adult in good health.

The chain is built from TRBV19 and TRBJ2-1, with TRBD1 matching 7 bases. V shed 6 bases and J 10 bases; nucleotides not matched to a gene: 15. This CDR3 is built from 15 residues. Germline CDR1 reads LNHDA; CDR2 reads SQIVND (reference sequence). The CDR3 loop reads CASSEPTTGAREQFF. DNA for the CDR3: TGTGCCAGTAGCGAACCAACAACAGGGGCTCGCGAGCAGTTCTTC.

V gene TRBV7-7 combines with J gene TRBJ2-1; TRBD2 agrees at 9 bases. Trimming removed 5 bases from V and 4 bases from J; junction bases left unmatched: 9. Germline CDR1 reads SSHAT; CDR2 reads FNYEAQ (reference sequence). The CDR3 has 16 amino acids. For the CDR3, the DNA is TGTGCCAGCAGCCCCTCCGGGACTAGCAGTTACAATGAGCAGTTCTTC. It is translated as CASSPSGTSSYNEQFF.

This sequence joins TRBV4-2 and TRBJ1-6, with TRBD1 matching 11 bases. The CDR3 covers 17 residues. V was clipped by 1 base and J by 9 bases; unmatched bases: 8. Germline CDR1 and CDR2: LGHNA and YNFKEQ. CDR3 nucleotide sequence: TGTGCCAGCAGCCAAGTACTCGGGGACAGGGGGAGTTCACCCCTCCACTTT. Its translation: CASSQVLGDRGSSPLHF.

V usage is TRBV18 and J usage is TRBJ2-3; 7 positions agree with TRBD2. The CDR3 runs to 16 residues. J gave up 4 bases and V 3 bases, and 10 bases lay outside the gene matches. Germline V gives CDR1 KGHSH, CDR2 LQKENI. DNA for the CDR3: TGTGCCAGCTCACCGGGGGAGGGCAGGGCCTCAGATACGCAGTATTTT. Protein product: CASSPGEGRASDTQYF. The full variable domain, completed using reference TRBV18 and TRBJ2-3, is NAGVMQNPRHLVRRRGQEARLRCSPMKGHSHVYWYRQLPEEGLKFMVYLQKENIIDESGMPKERFSAEFPKEGPSILRIQQVVRGDSAAYFCASSPGEGRASDTQYFGPGTRLTVL.

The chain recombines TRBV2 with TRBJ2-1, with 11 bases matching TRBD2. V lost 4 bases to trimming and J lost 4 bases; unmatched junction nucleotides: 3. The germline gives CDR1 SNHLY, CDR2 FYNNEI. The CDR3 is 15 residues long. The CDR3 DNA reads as TGTGCCAGCAGTGTAGCGGGGGGGCGGTACAATGAGCAGTTCTTC. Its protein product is CASSVAGGRYNEQFF.

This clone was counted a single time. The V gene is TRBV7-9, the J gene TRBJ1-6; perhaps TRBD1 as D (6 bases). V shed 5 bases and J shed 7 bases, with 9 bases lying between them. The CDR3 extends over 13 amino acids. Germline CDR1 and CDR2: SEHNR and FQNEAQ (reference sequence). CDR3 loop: CASSTTGNSPLHF. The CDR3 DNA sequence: TGTGCCAGCAGCACTACAGGGAATTCACCCCTCCACTTT. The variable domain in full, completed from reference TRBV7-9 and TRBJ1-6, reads DTGVSQNPRHKITKRGQNVTFRCDPISEHNRLYWYRQTLGQGPEFLTYFQNEAQLEKSRLLSDRFSAERPKGSFSTLEIQRTEQGDSAMYLCASSTTGNSPLHFGNGTRLTVT.

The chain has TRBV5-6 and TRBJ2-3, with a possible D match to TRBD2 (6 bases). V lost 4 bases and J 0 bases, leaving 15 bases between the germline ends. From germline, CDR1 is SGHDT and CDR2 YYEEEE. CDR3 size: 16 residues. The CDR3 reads CASSRAGTTSTDTQYF. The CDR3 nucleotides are TGTGCCAGCAGCCGGGCGGGGACGACTAGCACAGATACGCAGTATTTT.

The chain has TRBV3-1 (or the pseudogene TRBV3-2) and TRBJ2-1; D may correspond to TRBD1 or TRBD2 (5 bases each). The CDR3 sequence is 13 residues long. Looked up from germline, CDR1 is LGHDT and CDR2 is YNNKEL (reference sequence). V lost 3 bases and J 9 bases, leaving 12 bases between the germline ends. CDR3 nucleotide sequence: TGTGCCAGCAGCCAGAACGGGGCACCTGAGCAGTTCTTC. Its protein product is CASSQNGAPEQFF.

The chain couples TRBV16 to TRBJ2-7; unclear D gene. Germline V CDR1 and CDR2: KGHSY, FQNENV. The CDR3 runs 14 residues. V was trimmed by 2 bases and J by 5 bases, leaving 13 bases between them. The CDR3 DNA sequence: TGTGCCAGCAGCCAAATCCTAAAGAGAGACGAGCAGTACTTC. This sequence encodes CASSQILKRDEQYF.

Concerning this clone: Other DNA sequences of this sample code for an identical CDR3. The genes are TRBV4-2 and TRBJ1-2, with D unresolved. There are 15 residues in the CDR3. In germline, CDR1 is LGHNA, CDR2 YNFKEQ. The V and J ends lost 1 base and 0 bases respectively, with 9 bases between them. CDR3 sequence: CASSQGGRPNYGYTF. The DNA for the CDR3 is TGTGCCAGCAGCCAAGGCGGGAGACCTAACTATGGCTACACCTTC.

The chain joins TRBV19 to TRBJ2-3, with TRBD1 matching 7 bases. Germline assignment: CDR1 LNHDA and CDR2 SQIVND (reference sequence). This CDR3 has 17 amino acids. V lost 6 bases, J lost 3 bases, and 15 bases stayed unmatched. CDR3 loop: CASSMVRGGLGTDTQYF. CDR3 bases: TGTGCCAGTAGCATGGTACGAGGGGGCTTGGGGACAGATACGCAGTATTTT.

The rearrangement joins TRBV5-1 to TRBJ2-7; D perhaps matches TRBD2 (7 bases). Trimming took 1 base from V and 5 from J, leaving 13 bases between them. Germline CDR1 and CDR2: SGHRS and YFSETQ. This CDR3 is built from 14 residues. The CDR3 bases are TGCGCCAGCAGCTTGACGGGGGGCAGAGACGAGCAGTACTTC. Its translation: CASSLTGGRDEQYF.

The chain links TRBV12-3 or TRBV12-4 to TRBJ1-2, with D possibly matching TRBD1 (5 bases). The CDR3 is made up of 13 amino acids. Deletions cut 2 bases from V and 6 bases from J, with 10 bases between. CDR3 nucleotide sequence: TGTGCCAGCAGTTTAATAGGGGCTCATGGCTACACCTTC. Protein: CASSLIGAHGYTF.

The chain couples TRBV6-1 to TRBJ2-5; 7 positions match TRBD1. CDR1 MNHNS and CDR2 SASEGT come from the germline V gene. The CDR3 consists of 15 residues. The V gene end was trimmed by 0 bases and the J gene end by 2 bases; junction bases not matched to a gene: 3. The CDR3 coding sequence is TGTGCCAGCAGTGAAGCGCAGGGGGTTCAAGAGACCCAGTACTTC. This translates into CASSEAQGVQETQYF.

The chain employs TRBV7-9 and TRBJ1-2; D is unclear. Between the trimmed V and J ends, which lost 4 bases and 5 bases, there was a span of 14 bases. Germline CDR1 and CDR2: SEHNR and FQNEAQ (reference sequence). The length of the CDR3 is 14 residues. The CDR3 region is CASSSPETVYGYTF. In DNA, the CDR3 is TGTGCCAGCAGCTCGCCTGAGACGGTTTATGGCTACACCTTC.

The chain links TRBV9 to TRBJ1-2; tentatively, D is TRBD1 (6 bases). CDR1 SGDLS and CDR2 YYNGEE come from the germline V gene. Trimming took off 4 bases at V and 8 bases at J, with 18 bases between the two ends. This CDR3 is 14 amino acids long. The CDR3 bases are TGTGCCAGCAGCCCCGTCCAAGGAGGGGGAGGCTACACCTTC. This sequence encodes CASSPVQGGGGYTF.

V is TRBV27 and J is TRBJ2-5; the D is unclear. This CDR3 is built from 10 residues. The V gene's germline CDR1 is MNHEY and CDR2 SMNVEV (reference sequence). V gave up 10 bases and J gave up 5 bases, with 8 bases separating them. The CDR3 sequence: CATSPETQYF. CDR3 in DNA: TGTGCCACCTCGCCGGAGACCCAGTACTTC.

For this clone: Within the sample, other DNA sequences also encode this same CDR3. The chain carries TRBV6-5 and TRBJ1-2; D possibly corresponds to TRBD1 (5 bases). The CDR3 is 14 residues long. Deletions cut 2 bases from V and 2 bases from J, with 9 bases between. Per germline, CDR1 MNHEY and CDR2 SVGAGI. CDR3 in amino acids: CASSYGRGNYGYTF. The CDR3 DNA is TGTGCCAGCAGTTACGGGCGGGGGAACTATGGCTACACCTTC.

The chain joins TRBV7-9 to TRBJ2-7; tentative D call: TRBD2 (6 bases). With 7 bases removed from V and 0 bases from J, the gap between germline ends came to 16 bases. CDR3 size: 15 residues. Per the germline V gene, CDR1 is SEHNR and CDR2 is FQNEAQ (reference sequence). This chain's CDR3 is CASNKGLPGSYEQYF. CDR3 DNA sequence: TGTGCCAGCAACAAGGGACTCCCCGGCTCCTACGAGCAGTACTTC.

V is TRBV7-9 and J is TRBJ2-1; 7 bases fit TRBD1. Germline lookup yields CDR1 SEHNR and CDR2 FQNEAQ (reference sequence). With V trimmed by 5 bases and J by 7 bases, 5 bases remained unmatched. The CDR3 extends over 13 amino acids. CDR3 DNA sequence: TGTGCCAGCAGCACACAGGGGAAGAATGAGCAGTTCTTC. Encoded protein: CASSTQGKNEQFF.

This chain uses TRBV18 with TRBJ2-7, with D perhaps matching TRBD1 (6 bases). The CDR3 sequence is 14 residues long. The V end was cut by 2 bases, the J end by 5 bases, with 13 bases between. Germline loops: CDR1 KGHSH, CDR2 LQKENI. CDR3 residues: CASSPGVRGNEQYF. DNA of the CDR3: TGTGCCAGCTCACCAGGGGTCAGGGGCAACGAGCAGTACTTC. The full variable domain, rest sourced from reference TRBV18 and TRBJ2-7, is NAGVMQNPRHLVRRRGQEARLRCSPMKGHSHVYWYRQLPEEGLKFMVYLQKENIIDESGMPKERFSAEFPKEGPSILRIQQVVRGDSAAYFCASSPGVRGNEQYFGPGTRLTVT.

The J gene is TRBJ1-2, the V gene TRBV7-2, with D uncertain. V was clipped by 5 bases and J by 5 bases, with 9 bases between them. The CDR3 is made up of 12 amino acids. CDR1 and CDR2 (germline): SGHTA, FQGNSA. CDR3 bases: TGTGCCAGCAGCGGCAGTGGGTATGGCTACACCTTC. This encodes CASSGSGYGYTF.

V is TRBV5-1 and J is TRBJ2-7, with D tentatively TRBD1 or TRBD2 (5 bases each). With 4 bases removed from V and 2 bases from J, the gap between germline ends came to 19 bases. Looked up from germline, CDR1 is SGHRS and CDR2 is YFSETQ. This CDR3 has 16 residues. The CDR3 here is CASSRAHGTEAYEQYF. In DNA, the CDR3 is TGCGCCAGCAGCCGCGCCCACGGGACGGAAGCCTACGAGCAGTACTTC.